The 25 T cell receptor beta chains below come from one sample, sequenced in a study of blood T cell repertoires in COVID-19. Sequencing was performed with immunoSEQ multiplex PCR; in TCRdb, only in-frame clones are kept and a portion is missing. This sample yields over 150,000 clones, of which over 80% are seen a single time; roughly 2.9% belongs to the top ten. Sequencing used peripheral blood. The receptors come from an older woman with acute or convalescent COVID-19.

This chain links TRBV2 with TRBJ2-5; D is possibly TRBD1 (6 bases). Germline V gives CDR1 SNHLY, CDR2 FYNNEI. V lost 0 bases and J lost 4, with 12 bases in between. The CDR3 spans 15 residues. This CDR3 is CASSEARTAGETQYF. CDR3 DNA: TGTGCCAGCAGTGAAGCGCGGACAGCCGGAGAGACCCAGTACTTC.

V gene TRBV5-1 combines with J gene TRBJ1-5, with 9 bases matching TRBD1. The CDR3 is 16 residues long. The V gene end was trimmed by 4 bases and the J gene end by 4 bases; junction bases not matched to a gene: 9. The germline V gene has CDR1 SGHRS and CDR2 YFSETQ. CDR3: CASSPGTGTPNQPQHF. The DNA for the CDR3 is TGCGCCAGCAGCCCCGGGACAGGGACCCCGAATCAGCCCCAGCATTTT.

The chain employs TRBV7-2 and TRBJ2-5, with TRBD1 matching 8 bases. The germline CDR1 and CDR2 sequences are SGHTA and FQGNSA. The V segment lost 4 bases and the J segment 6 bases; nucleotides outside the gene matches: 7. The CDR3 consists of 14 residues. The CDR3 loop is CASSSRTGQKTQYF. CDR3 coding DNA: TGTGCCAGCAGCTCGCGGACAGGGCAGAAGACCCAGTACTTC.

The chain uses TRBV27 and TRBJ1-2; the D is unclear. Looked up from germline, CDR1 is MNHEY and CDR2 is SMNVEV (reference sequence). The CDR3 contains 12 residues. The germline V and J ends were trimmed by 6 bases and 9 bases, with 14 bases remaining between them. The CDR3 sequence is CASSDRRWSYTF. CDR3 bases: TGTGCCAGCAGCGATAGGAGGTGGAGCTACACCTTC.

V and J are TRBV6-5 and TRBJ1-2; 7 bases fit TRBD1. V gave up 0 bases and J gave up 6 bases; unmatched junction bases: 7. Germline V gene sequence: CDR1 MNHEY, CDR2 SVGAGI. The CDR3 contains 15 residues. The CDR3 DNA reads TGTGCCAGCAGTTACTCCGGGACAGAAAACAATGGCTACACCTTC. Translated, it gives CASSYSGTENNGYTF.

The chain has TRBV4-2 and TRBJ2-5, with TRBD1 matching 8 bases. The germline V gene has CDR1 LGHNA and CDR2 YNFKEQ. This CDR3 is built from 15 residues. V dropped 1 base and J dropped 4; count of bases not matched to a gene: 5. The CDR3 here is CASSQVTGGRETQYF. The CDR3 coding sequence is TGTGCCAGCAGCCAAGTCACAGGGGGGCGAGAGACCCAGTACTTC.

The chain employs TRBV19 and TRBJ1-4; 7 nucleotides line up with TRBD1. V gave up 5 bases and J gave up 7 bases; unmatched junction bases: 7. The CDR3 length is 14 residues. Germline V gene data show CDR1 as LNHDA and CDR2 as SQIVND (reference sequence). The CDR3 is CASSERQGAEKLFF. The CDR3, as DNA: TGTGCCAGTAGTGAAAGACAGGGAGCTGAAAAACTGTTTTTT.

The chain is built from TRBV7-2 and TRBJ1-2; 8 bases map to TRBD1. Trimming removed 1 base from V and 4 bases from J; junction bases left unmatched: 11. The germline gives CDR1 SGHTA, CDR2 FQGNSA. The CDR3 is 17 residues long. This CDR3 reads CASSLEFPQGAGYGYTF. CDR3 coding DNA: TGTGCCAGCAGCTTAGAGTTCCCCCAGGGGGCAGGCTATGGCTACACCTTC.

The chain joins TRBV9 to TRBJ2-1; D call uncertain. Trimming stripped 0 bases from V and 8 bases from J, with 9 bases between. The germline CDR1 and CDR2 sequences are SGDLS and YYNGEE. The CDR3 is 13 amino acids. CDR3 sequence: CASSVGEVDEQFF. The CDR3 DNA is TGTGCCAGCAGCGTAGGAGAGGTGGATGAGCAGTTCTTC.

This sequence joins TRBV10-1 and TRBJ2-1; TRBD2 agrees at 16 bases. Trimming at V came to 6 bases and at J to 5 bases, leaving 4 bases not matched to a gene. Germline lookup yields CDR1 WNHNN and CDR2 SYGVQD (reference sequence). This CDR3 spans 16 amino acids. In nucleotides, the CDR3 is TGCGCCAGCAGGGGACTAGCGGGGGGGCCCAACAATGAGCAGTTCTTC. The encoded protein is CASRGLAGGPNNEQFF.

The rearrangement links TRBV2 to TRBJ1-2; TRBD1 matches 9 bases. The V and J ends lost 5 bases and 6 bases, in that order; junction bases with no gene match: 7. Germline V gives CDR1 SNHLY, CDR2 FYNNEI. CDR3 size: 14 residues. CDR3 nucleotides: TGTGCCAGCAGTACCACAGGGGGCGGTGATGGCTACACCTTC. It codes for CASSTTGGGDGYTF.

V usage is TRBV7-2 and J usage is TRBJ2-3; maybe TRBD1 (5 bases). Germline V gene data show CDR1 as SGHTA and CDR2 as FQGNSA. Trimming took 5 bases from V and 4 from J, leaving 16 bases between them. CDR3 length: 15 residues. Here the CDR3 reads CASSVAGKSADTQYF. The CDR3 nucleotides are TGTGCCAGCAGCGTGGCAGGGAAGTCGGCAGATACGCAGTATTTT.

The J gene is TRBJ2-5, the V gene TRBV7-9; 9 bases fit TRBD2. J gave up 2 bases and V 2 bases, and 6 bases lay outside the gene matches. Germline CDR1 SEHNR, CDR2 FQNEAQ (reference sequence). The CDR3 extends over 16 amino acids. Here the CDR3 DNA reads TGTGCCAGCAGCTTACTAGGGACTAGCCCTCAAGAGACCCAGTACTTC. Translation gives CASSLLGTSPQETQYF.

V gene TRBV19 combines with J gene TRBJ1-2; TRBD1 might be the D (6 bases). V was shortened by 5 bases and J by 4 bases, with 11 bases between the two germline ends. Germline V gene lookup returns CDR1 LNHDA and CDR2 SQIVND (reference sequence). This CDR3 contains 13 residues. CDR3 protein: CASSLRTVYGYTF. The DNA for the CDR3 is TGTGCCAGTAGTCTACGGACAGTCTATGGCTACACCTTC.

The rearrangement links TRBV2 to TRBJ2-5; a weak D match, TRBD1 (5 bases). CDR3 size: 15 residues. Germline V CDR1 and CDR2: SNHLY, FYNNEI. V was clipped by 6 bases and J by 5 bases, with 19 bases between them. The CDR3 region is CASRTDSRSRETQYF. In DNA form, the CDR3 reads TGTGCCAGCAGGACAGACTCCCGTAGTCGGGAGACCCAGTACTTC.

V is TRBV6-2 or TRBV6-3 and J is TRBJ1-5; no clear D gene. The CDR3 sequence is 19 residues long. Germline lookup yields CDR1 MNHEY and CDR2 SVGEGT. The V gene lost 5 bases and the J gene lost 6 bases, with 29 bases spanning the gap. The CDR3 DNA follows: TGTGCCAGCAGTGGAGTTGCGGCAGACCTCCCTTTAGTAAGTCAGCCCCAGCATTTT. This sequence encodes CASSGVAADLPLVSQPQHF.

The chain has TRBV2 and TRBJ1-6, with TRBD1 identical over 8 bases. The CDR3 length is 15 residues. J was trimmed by 9 bases and V by 5 bases; bases with no gene match: 9. Germline values: CDR1 SNHLY, CDR2 FYNNEI. The CDR3 sequence is CASSPGQGNFSPLHF. DNA of the CDR3: TGTGCCAGCAGTCCCGGACAGGGAAATTTTTCACCCCTCCACTTT. Together with reference TRBV2 and TRBJ1-6, the CDR3 gives the full variable domain: EPEVTQTPSHQVTQMGQEVILRCVPISNHLYFYWYRQILGQKVEFLVSFYNNEISEKSEIFDDQFSVERPDGSNFTLKIRSTKLEDSAMYFCASSPGQGNFSPLHFGNGTRLTVT.

The gene calls are TRBV19 and TRBJ1-5; perhaps TRBD1 as D (6 bases). Germline V gives CDR1 LNHDA, CDR2 SQIVND (reference sequence). The CDR3 contains 14 residues. V gave up 8 bases and J gave up 4 bases, with 15 bases separating them. CDR3 coding DNA: TGTGCCAGTTGGGGGGGGCTTTGGAATCAGCCCCAGCATTTT. The encoded protein is CASWGGLWNQPQHF.

For this clone: This sample includes further DNA sequences coding for the same CDR3. The rearrangement uses TRBV3-1 (or the pseudogene TRBV3-2) and TRBJ1-5; the D gene is possibly TRBD1 (5 bases). V lost 2 bases and J 7 bases, leaving 9 bases between the germline ends. Germline-derived CDR1 and CDR2 are LGHDT and YNNKEL (reference sequence). The CDR3 is 13 residues long. In DNA, the CDR3 is TGTGCCAGCAGCCAACAGGGAAACCAGCCCCAGCATTTT. The encoded protein is CASSQQGNQPQHF.

The chain carries TRBV4-3 and TRBJ2-1; 9 bases map to TRBD1. J lost 5 bases, V lost 3 bases, and 5 bases had no gene match. This CDR3 spans 15 amino acids. Germline CDR1 and CDR2: LGHNA and YSLEER. CDR3 in DNA: TGCGCCAGCAGCCATGGGACAGGGCAAAACAATGAGCAGTTCTTC. Its translation: CASSHGTGQNNEQFF.

The chain employs TRBV12-5 and TRBJ2-3, with D perhaps TRBD1 (6 bases). The CDR3 contains 14 residues. Trimming took 1 base from V and 6 from J, leaving 11 bases between them. Germline V gene sequence: CDR1 LGHNT, CDR2 FRNRAP. The CDR3 DNA sequence: TGTGCTAGTGGTTTGGGGGGGCCCGCGGATACGCAGTATTTT. Its protein is CASGLGGPADTQYF.

The gene calls are TRBV11-2 and TRBJ2-3, with 7 bases that match TRBD2. This CDR3 contains 17 residues. Germline lookup yields CDR1 SGHAT and CDR2 FQNNGV. Trimming at V came to 1 base and at J to 0 bases, leaving 7 bases not matched to a gene. The CDR3 region is CASSLGSSGPSTDTQYF. The CDR3 nucleotides are TGTGCCAGCAGCTTAGGTTCTAGCGGTCCAAGCACAGATACGCAGTATTTT.

This clone was observed a handful of times. The chain has TRBV24-1 and TRBJ2-2, with unresolved D. The germline V and J ends were trimmed by 4 bases and 3 bases, with 14 bases remaining between them. The CDR3 is 16 amino acids. Germline CDR1 and CDR2: KGHDR and SFDVKD. The CDR3 is CATSEHIPPDTGELFF. As DNA, the CDR3 is TGTGCCACCAGTGAACACATACCACCAGACACCGGGGAGCTGTTTTTT.

The CDR3 is CASSLTGAFQETQYF. In nucleotides, the CDR3 is TGTGCCAGCAGCCTTACAGGGGCCTTCCAAGAGACCCAGTACTTC. The chain employs TRBV11-3 and TRBJ2-5; 7 positions match TRBD1. The V gene's germline CDR1 is SGHNT and CDR2 YENEEA. V lost 5 bases and J lost 1; bases outside the gene matches: 7. The CDR3 consists of 15 residues. The full variable domain, its missing parts supplied by reference TRBV11-3 and TRBJ2-5, is EAGVVQSPRYKIIEKKQPVAFWCNPISGHNTLYWYLQNLGQGPELLIRYENEEAVDDSQLPKDRFSAERLKGVDSTLKIQPAELGDSAVYLCASSLTGAFQETQYFGPGTRLLVL.

V and J are TRBV6-2 or TRBV6-3 and TRBJ2-7, with 7 nucleotides matching TRBD2. Trimming cost V 0 bases and J 2 bases; bases outside gene matches: 7. The CDR3 sequence is 16 residues long. Germline values: CDR1 MNHEY, CDR2 SVGEGT. In DNA form, the CDR3 reads TGTGCCAGCAGTTACTCGATGCTGGGAGGGACCTACGAGCAGTACTTC. Translated: CASSYSMLGGTYEQYF.